These T cell receptor beta chains were read from a single sample in a study of OX40 agonist ivuxolimab in advanced cancers. Measured with immunoSEQ multiplex PCR; TCRdb has only the in-frame clones, and not every one. The sample contains 65,000 to 95,000 clones, 87% of which appear only once. Material: CD4+ or CD8+ T cells sorted from blood, obtained in a trial of the OX40 agonist ivuxolimab. Receptors were obtained from an adult with an advanced solid tumor such as melanoma, head and neck, liver or kidney cancer. The CDR3 runs from the conserved cysteine through the conserved F or W. A D gene is named only where the DNA matches it firmly. Clone size appears in some rows only: once, few, many, or a class for an expanded clone.

D gene,clone size,J gene,V gene,CDR3 protein,CDR3 DNA
.,.,TRBJ2-7,TRBV4-3,CASSQDRIRTYEQYF,TGCGCCAGCAGCCAAGATCGGATACGAACCTACGAGCAGTACTTC
.,.,TRBJ2-1,TRBV7-9,CASSFDNEQFF,TGTGCCAGCAGCTTTGACAATGAGCAGTTCTTC
TRBD2,.,TRBJ2-1,TRBV6-5,CASSYSSGTNYNEQFF,TGTGCCAGCAGTTACTCCAGCGGGACCAACTACAATGAGCAGTTCTTC
TRBD1,.,TRBJ2-3,TRBV11-1,CASSLGRQGSTDTQYF,TGTGCCAGCAGCTTAGGTCGACAGGGAAGCACAGATACGCAGTATTTT
.,.,TRBJ2-1,TRBV9,CASSGGLSGNEQFF,TGTGCCAGCAGCGGGGGACTGAGTGGTAATGAGCAGTTCTTC
TRBD1,.,TRBJ2-2,TRBV6-1,CASRMTGETGELFF,TGTGCCAGCAGGATGACAGGGGAAACCGGGGAGCTGTTTTTT
TRBD2,.,TRBJ2-7,TRBV11-2,CASSSLRGARMYEQYF,TGTGCCAGCAGCTCCTTGCGGGGGGCTCGCATGTACGAGCAGTACTTC
TRBD1,.,TRBJ1-3,TRBV6-5,CASSYFGQGHGNTIYF,TGTGCCAGCAGTTACTTTGGACAGGGCCATGGAAACACCATATATTTT
TRBD1,.,TRBJ1-5,TRBV28,CASSPGQGRTWQPQHF,TGTGCCAGCAGTCCTGGACAGGGGAGAACATGGCAGCCCCAGCATTTT
TRBD1,.,TRBJ2-7,TRBV6-1,CASSVRTGYSYEQYF,TGTGCCAGCAGTGTACGGACAGGGTACTCCTACGAGCAGTACTTC
.,.,TRBJ2-5,TRBV7-3,CASSFGSPQETQYF,TGTGCCAGCAGCTTCGGCTCCCCCCAAGAGACCCAGTACTTC
.,few,TRBJ2-6,TRBV7-8,CASSKGWGAAPGANVLTF,TGTGCCAGCAGCAAAGGGTGGGGGGCCGCTCCTGGGGCCAACGTCCTGACTTTC
TRBD2,.,TRBJ2-5,TRBV28,CASSPLTSGDQETQYF,TGTGCCAGCAGTCCCCTGACTAGCGGGGACCAAGAGACCCAGTACTTC
.,few,TRBJ1-2,TRBV2,CASSESAGTF,TGTGCCAGCAGTGAATCTGCGGGGACCTTC
.,few,TRBJ1-2,TRBV30,CASFRGREERGYTF,TGTGCCTCCTTCCGAGGGAGGGAGGAACGGGGCTACACCTTC
.,few,TRBJ2-7,TRBV6-6,CASSYSRQSGEQYF,TGTGCCAGCAGTTACTCGAGACAGTCTGGCGAGCAGTACTTC
.,.,TRBJ2-1,TRBV2,CASSEWSYNEQFF,TGTGCCAGCAGTGAGTGGTCCTACAATGAGCAGTTCTTC
.,.,TRBJ2-5,TRBV5-1,CASRLEETQYF,TGCGCCAGCAGGCTGGAGGAGACCCAGTACTTC
.,.,TRBJ1-6,TRBV28,CASTRRGPGRPLHF,TGTGCCAGCACTCGACGGGGGCCGGGTCGGCCCCTCCACTTT
TRBD1,.,TRBJ2-1,TRBV30,CAWSVGDRVTVEQFF,TGTGCCTGGAGTGTAGGGGACAGGGTCACGGTTGAGCAGTTCTTC
TRBD2,few,TRBJ2-7,TRBV27,CASSPSGLAGTYEQYF,TGTGCCAGCAGTCCTTCAGGACTAGCGGGAACCTACGAGCAGTACTTC
.,.,TRBJ2-2,TRBV29-1,CSVESRRGTTGELFF,TGCAGCGTTGAGAGTCGGAGGGGAACTACCGGGGAGCTGTTTTTT
.,.,TRBJ2-1,TRBV6-6,CASSSIGGQFF,TGTGCCAGCTCGTCTATCGGCGGGCAGTTCTTC
.,.,TRBJ2-5,TRBV30,CAWSGGTGETQYF,TGTGCCTGGAGTGGGGGGACGGGGGAGACCCAGTACTTC
.,.,TRBJ1-1,TRBV6-1,CASSAGQNTEAFF,TGTGCCAGCAGTGCGGGGCAGAACACTGAAGCTTTCTTT
.,.,TRBJ1-4,TRBV5-1,CASSGTTAKNEKLFF,TGCGCCAGCAGCGGGACGACAGCGAAGAATGAAAAACTGTTTTTT
TRBD2,.,TRBJ2-1,TRBV6-6,CASSYFTSGYYNEQFF,TGTGCCAGCAGTTACTTCACTAGCGGATACTACAATGAGCAGTTCTTC
TRBD2,.,TRBJ2-3,TRBV10-2,CASRLAGGPDTQYF,TGCGCCAGCAGATTAGCGGGAGGGCCAGATACGCAGTATTTT
.,.,TRBJ1-2,TRBV27,CASSLGGMGYTF,TGTGCCAGCAGTTTAGGGGGGATGGGCTACACCTTC
TRBD2,once,TRBJ2-7,TRBV29-1,CSVVSSGSYSYEQYF,TGCAGCGTCGTATCTAGCGGTTCCTACTCCTACGAGCAGTACTTC
TRBD1,.,TRBJ1-2,TRBV7-2,CASTARWGGGGRGYTF,TGTGCCAGCACCGCCAGGTGGGGAGGGGGCGGAAGGGGCTACACCTTC
.,.,TRBJ1-4,TRBV30,CAWSRPPNEKLFF,TGTGCCTGGAGTCGGCCACCTAATGAAAAACTGTTTTTT
TRBD2,.,TRBJ2-2,TRBV2,CASSDPGLAANTGELFF,TGTGCCAGCAGTGATCCGGGACTAGCGGCGAACACCGGGGAGCTGTTTTTT
.,.,TRBJ2-7,TRBV28,CASSSTVKLYEQYF,TGTGCCAGCAGTTCGACCGTAAAGCTCTACGAGCAGTACTTC
.,few,TRBJ1-4,TRBV4-1,CASSEVGGKLFF,TGCGCCAGCAGCGAGGTAGGGGGGAAACTGTTTTTT
TRBD1,.,TRBJ1-2,TRBV5-1,CASSLQAGGSYGYTF,TGCGCCAGCAGCTTGCAGGCAGGGGGCAGCTATGGCTACACCTTC
TRBD2,.,TRBJ2-5,TRBV11-2,CASSGDFGGGATETQYF,TGTGCCAGCAGCGGAGACTTTGGCGGGGGGGCGACTGAGACCCAGTACTTC
TRBD1,.,TRBJ1-6,TRBV5-4,CASSLRQGDNSPLHF,TGTGCCAGCAGCTTAAGACAGGGGGATAATTCACCCCTCCACTTT
.,.,TRBJ1-1,TRBV7-3,CASSLSRENTEAFF,TGTGCCAGCAGCCTGTCCAGAGAGAACACTGAAGCTTTCTTT
.,.,TRBJ2-7,TRBV4-2,CASSQDGGLGQYF,TGTGCCAGCAGCCAAGATGGAGGGTTGGGGCAGTACTTC